This TCR beta chain derives from a study of T cell clonotyping in hematopoietic cell transplantation. Germline-derived CDR1 and CDR2 are LGHNA and YNFKEQ. V was clipped by 0 bases and J by 8 bases, with 13 bases between them. This CDR3 region has 15 residues. TCRdb's table, derived via immunoSEQ multiplex PCR, lists solely in-frame clones and lacks some. The sample includes more than 40,000 clones, about 95% of them seen just once. Worth noting for this clone: Its antigen is currently unknown.

General study results and limits: Higher Inverse Simpson Index values in graft donor and pretransplant recipient predicted broader posttransplant TCR diversity. After transplant, recipient diversity fell while pathologically expanded clonotypes grew through day 180. No sorting was done, leaving CD4 and CD8 contributions mixed.

This receptor was identified in a man younger than 45 in good health. Some clones in this sample may be carry-over from other donors' samples. Sequencing was carried out using peripheral blood mononuclear cells. This chain connects TRBV4-2 to TRBJ2-2, with a weak D call TRBD1 (5 bases). The CDR3, as DNA: TGTGCCAGCAGCCAAGATAGCCAGGGTCTAGGGGAGCTGTTTTTT. Translation: CASSQDSQGLGELFF.